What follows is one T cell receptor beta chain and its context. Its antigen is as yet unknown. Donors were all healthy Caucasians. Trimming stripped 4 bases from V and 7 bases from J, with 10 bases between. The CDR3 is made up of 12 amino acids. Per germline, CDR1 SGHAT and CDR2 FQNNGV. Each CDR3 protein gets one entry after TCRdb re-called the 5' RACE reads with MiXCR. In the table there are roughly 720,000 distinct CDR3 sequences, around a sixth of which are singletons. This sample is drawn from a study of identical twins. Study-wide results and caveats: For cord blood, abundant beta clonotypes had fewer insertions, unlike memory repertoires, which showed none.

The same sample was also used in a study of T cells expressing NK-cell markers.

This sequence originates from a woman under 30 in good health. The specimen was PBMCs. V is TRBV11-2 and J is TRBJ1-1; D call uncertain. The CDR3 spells CASSYYQSEAFF. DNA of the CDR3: TGTGCCAGCAGCTACTATCAGAGTGAAGCTTTCTTT.